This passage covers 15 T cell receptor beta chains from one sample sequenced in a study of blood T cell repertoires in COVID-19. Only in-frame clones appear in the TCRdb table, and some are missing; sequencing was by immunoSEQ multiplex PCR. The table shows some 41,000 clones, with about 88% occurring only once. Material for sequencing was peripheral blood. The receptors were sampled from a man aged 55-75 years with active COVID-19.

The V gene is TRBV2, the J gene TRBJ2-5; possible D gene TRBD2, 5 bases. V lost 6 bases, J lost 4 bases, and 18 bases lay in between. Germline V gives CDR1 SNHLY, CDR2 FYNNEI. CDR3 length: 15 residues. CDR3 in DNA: TGTGCCAGCAGGGCGGACTCCCTGACCTCAGAGACCCAGTACTTC. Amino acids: CASRADSLTSETQYF.

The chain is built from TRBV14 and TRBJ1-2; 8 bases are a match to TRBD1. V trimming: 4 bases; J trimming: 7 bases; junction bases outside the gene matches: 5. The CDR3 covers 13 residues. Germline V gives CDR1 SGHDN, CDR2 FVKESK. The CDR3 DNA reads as TGTGCCAGCAGCCTGGACAGGGTGATTGGCTACACCTTC. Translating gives CASSLDRVIGYTF.

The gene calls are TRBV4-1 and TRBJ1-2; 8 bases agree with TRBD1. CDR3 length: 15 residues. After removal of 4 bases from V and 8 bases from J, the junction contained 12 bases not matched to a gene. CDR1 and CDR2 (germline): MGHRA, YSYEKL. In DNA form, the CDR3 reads TGCGCCAGCAGCCGCTCCTCGGACAGGGTTTTGGGCTACACCTTC. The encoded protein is CASSRSSDRVLGYTF.

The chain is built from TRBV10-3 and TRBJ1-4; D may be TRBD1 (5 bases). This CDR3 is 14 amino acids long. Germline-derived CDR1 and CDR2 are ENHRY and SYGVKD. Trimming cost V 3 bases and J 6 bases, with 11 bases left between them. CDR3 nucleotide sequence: TGTGCCATCAGTGAACCAGGGAAGGATGAAAAACTGTTTTTT. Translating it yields CAISEPGKDEKLFF.

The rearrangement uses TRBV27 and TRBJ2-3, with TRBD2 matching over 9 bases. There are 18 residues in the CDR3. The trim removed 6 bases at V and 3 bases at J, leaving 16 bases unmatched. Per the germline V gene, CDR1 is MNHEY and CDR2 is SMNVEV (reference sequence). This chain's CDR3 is CASSPGFLVAGATDTQYF. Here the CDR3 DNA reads TGTGCCAGCAGCCCTGGCTTTCTGGTAGCGGGAGCGACAGATACGCAGTATTTT.

This chain's CDR3 is CSARLETQYF. The CDR3 DNA reads as TGCAGTGCTAGACTAGAGACCCAGTACTTC. The V and J genes are TRBV20-1 and TRBJ2-5; D is undetermined. The CDR3 covers 10 residues. Germline V lookup: CDR1 DFQATT, CDR2 SNEGSKA (reference sequence). Trimming shortened V by 2 bases and J by 4 bases, and 2 bases separated the two germline ends.

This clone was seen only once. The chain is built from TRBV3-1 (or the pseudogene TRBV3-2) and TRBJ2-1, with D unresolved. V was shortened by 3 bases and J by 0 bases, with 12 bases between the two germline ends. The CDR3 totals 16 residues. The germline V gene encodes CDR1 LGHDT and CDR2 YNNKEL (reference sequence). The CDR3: CASSQSSRSSYNEQFF. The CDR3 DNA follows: TGTGCCAGCAGCCAGTCCTCGCGTAGCTCCTACAATGAGCAGTTCTTC.

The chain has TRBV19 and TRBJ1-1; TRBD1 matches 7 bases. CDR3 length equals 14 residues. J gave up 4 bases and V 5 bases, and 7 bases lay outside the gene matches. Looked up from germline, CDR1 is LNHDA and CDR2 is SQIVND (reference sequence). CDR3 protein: CASSSQTGSTEAFF. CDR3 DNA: TGTGCCAGTAGTTCCCAGACAGGGTCCACTGAAGCTTTCTTT. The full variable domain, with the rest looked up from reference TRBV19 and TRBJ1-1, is DGGITQSPKYLFRKEGQNVTLSCEQNLNHDAMYWYRQDPGQGLRLIYYSQIVNDFQKGDIAEGYSVSREKKESFPLTVTSAQKNPTAFYLCASSSQTGSTEAFFGQGTRLTVV.

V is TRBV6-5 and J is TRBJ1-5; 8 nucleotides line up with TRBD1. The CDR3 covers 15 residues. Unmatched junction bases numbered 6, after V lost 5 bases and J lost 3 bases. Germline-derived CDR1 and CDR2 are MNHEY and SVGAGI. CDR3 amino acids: CASSTTGAINQPQHF. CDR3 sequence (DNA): TGTGCCAGCAGTACGACAGGGGCGATCAATCAGCCCCAGCATTTT.

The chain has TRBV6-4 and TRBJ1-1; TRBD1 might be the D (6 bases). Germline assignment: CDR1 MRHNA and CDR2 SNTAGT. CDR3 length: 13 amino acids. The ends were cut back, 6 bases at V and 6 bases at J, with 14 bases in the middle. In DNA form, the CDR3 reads TGTGCCAGCAGGCGGACAGCCTTAGCTGAAGCTTTCTTT. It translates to CASRRTALAEAFF.

CDR3 sequence reads: CASSLSVLAGFNEQFF. DNA of the CDR3: TGTGCCAGCAGTTTATCGGTCCTAGCGGGATTCAATGAGCAGTTCTTC. The chain carries TRBV27 and TRBJ2-1; 9 nucleotides line up with TRBD2. V was clipped by 0 bases and J by 6 bases; unmatched bases: 6. This CDR3 comprises 16 residues. Per germline, CDR1 MNHEY and CDR2 SMNVEV (reference sequence).

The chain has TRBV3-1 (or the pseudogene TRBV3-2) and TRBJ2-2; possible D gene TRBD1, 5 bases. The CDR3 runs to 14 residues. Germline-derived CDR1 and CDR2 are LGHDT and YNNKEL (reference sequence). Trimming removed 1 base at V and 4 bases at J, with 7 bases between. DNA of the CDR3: TGTGCCAGCAGCCAAGTTCAGGGCACCGGGGAGCTGTTTTTT. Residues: CASSQVQGTGELFF.

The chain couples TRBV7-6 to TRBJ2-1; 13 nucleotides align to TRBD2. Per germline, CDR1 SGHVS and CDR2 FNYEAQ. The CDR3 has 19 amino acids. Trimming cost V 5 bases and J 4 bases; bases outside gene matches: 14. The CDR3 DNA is TGTGCCAGCAGCCGTTGGACTAGCGGGAGTCCGGCGCCGTACAATGAGCAGTTCTTC. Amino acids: CASSRWTSGSPAPYNEQFF. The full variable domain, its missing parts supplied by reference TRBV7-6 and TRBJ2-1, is GAGVSQSPRYKVTKRGQDVALRCDPISGHVSLYWYRQALGQGPEFLTYFNYEAQQDKSGLPNDRFSAERPEGSISTLTIQRTEQRDSAMYRCASSRWTSGSPAPYNEQFFGPGTRLTVL.

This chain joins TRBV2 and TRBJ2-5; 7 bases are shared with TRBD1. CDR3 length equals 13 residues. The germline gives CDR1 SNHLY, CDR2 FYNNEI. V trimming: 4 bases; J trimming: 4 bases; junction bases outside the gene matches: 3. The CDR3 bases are TGTGCCAGCAGTGTACAGGGGCCAGAGACCCAGTACTTC. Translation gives CASSVQGPETQYF.

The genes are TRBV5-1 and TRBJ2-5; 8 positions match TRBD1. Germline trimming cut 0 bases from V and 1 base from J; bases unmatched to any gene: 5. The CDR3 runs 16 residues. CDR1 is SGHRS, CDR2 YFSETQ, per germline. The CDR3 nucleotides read TGCGCCAGCAGCTTGGGCTTGACAGGGGTCCAAGAGACCCAGTACTTC. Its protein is CASSLGLTGVQETQYF.